Listed below are T cell receptor beta chains from one sample, sequenced in a study of T cells in Graves' hyperthyroidism and ophthalmopathy. TCRdb recomputed calls from the multiplex PCR reads with MiXCR, one row per CDR3 protein. Among hundreds of thousands of distinct CDR3 sequences listed, approximately 18% were seen once. Sequencing used blood. The receptors shown here come from a woman in her forties or fifties with Graves' hyperthyroidism that later progressed to Graves' ophthalmopathy. The CDR3 runs from the conserved cysteine through the conserved F or W. The D gene is left open where the match is weak. Rows give clone size only sometimes, using once, few, many, or a class for an expanded clone.

>TRBV19|TRBJ1-1|NA|TRBD1
CASSIGQGPMNTEAFF
TGTGCCAGTAGTATTGGACAGGGGCCCATGAACACTGAAGCTTTCTTT
>TRBV20-1|TRBJ2-5|NA|NA
CSPYFRGQETQYF
TGCAGTCCCTACTTTAGGGGCCAAGAGACCCAGTACTTC
>TRBV6-5|TRBJ2-7|NA|NA
CASSYSAPGQSSYEQYF
TGTGCCAGCAGTTACTCGGCTCCGGGACAAAGCTCCTACGAGCAGTACTTC
>TRBV2|TRBJ1-5|NA|NA
CASSEYLGPEWGNQPQHF
TGTGCCAGCAGTGAATATCTAGGCCCCGAGTGGGGCAATCAGCCCCAGCATTTT
>TRBV24-1|TRBJ1-5|few|NA
CATSDLTGRDQPQHF
TGTGCCACCAGTGATTTGACAGGGAGGGATCAGCCCCAGCATTTT
>TRBV6-1|TRBJ2-7|few|TRBD1
CASSRDRDRIYEQYF
TGTGCCAGCAGCAGGGATCGGGACAGGATTTACGAGCAGTACTTC
>TRBV7-3|TRBJ2-1|few|TRBD1
CASSLHGTGNNEQFF
TGTGCCAGCAGCTTACACGGGACAGGGAACAATGAGCAGTTCTTC
>TRBV20-1|TRBJ2-1|few|TRBD2
CSAGIGGGHNEQFF
TGCAGTGCTGGCATCGGGGGGGGACACAATGAGCAGTTCTTC
>TRBV20-1|TRBJ2-2|NA|TRBD2
CSAYTSGSTGELFF
TGCAGTGCTTACACTAGCGGTTCCACCGGGGAGCTGTTTTTT
>TRBV6-1|TRBJ1-2|NA|NA
CASSDPGDPGPYGYTF
TGTGCCAGCAGTGATCCGGGGGACCCAGGCCCCTATGGCTACACCTTC
>TRBV11-2|TRBJ2-5|many|NA
CASSLPSLETQYF
TGTGCCAGCAGCTTGCCTTCGCTCGAGACCCAGTACTTC
>TRBV20-1|TRBJ1-4|NA|NA
CSLEREKLFF
TGCAGCCTCGAGCGGGAAAAACTGTTTTTT
>TRBV7-9|TRBJ2-2|NA|NA
CASSRWTASNTGELFF
TGTGCCAGCAGCCGATGGACCGCCTCGAACACCGGGGAGCTGTTTTTT
>TRBV5-1|TRBJ2-7|many|NA
CASSLEDSSSYEQYF
TGCGCCAGCAGCTTGGAAGACAGCTCATCCTACGAGCAGTACTTC
>TRBV6-1|TRBJ1-2|few|NA
CASSESAAASVTNGYTF
TGTGCCAGCAGCGAGTCGGCAGCGGCCTCAGTAACCAATGGCTACACCTTC
>TRBV19|TRBJ2-3|NA|NA
CASSIASRTDTQYF
TGTGCCAGTAGTATTGCCAGTCGCACAGATACGCAGTATTTT
>TRBV20-1|TRBJ2-3|many|TRBD2
CSARVASGGLTDTQYF
TGCAGTGCTAGAGTGGCCAGCGGGGGGCTCACAGATACGCAGTATTTT
>TRBV5-4|TRBJ2-1|few|TRBD1
CASSRPGQGNEQFF
TGTGCCAGCAGCCGTCCGGGACAGGGAAATGAGCAGTTCTTC
>TRBV7-2|TRBJ2-7|once|NA
CASSLRGAVYEQYF
TGTGCCAGCAGCTTGAGGGGCGCGGTTTACGAGCAGTACTTC
>TRBV11-2|TRBJ1-3|many|NA
CASFSGRLFENTIYF
TGTGCCAGCTTCTCTGGGCGCCTGTTCGAAAACACCATATATTTT
>TRBV12-3/TRBV12-4|TRBJ2-6|NA|NA
CASSRTLSGANVLTF
TGTGCCAGCAGCCGAACACTCTCTGGGGCCAACGTCCTGACTTTC
>TRBV20-1|TRBJ2-7|NA|TRBD2
CSARAGTKLFYEQYF
TGCAGTGCTAGAGCCGGGACTAAACTATTCTACGAGCAGTACTTC
>TRBV19|TRBJ1-2|many|NA
CASSNQVGDYGYTF
TGTGCCAGTAGTAACCAGGTCGGCGACTATGGCTACACCTTC
>TRBV6-5|TRBJ1-2|NA|NA
CASSFYSPNYGYTF
TGTGCCAGCAGTTTTTACAGCCCTAACTATGGCTACACCTTC
>TRBV2|TRBJ2-2|many|NA
CASSVTPNTGELFF
TGTGCCAGCAGTGTAACCCCGAACACCGGGGAGCTGTTTTTT
>TRBV2|TRBJ2-1|few|TRBD2
CASSDASGDRSYNEQSF
TGTGCCAGCAGTGATGCTAGCGGGGACCGCTCCTACAATGAGCAGTCCTTC
>TRBV10-1|TRBJ2-2|few|NA
CASSESTAGELFF
TGCGCCAGCAGTGAGTCAACAGCCGGGGAGCTGTTTTTT
>TRBV7-2|TRBJ1-6|few|NA
CASSFPGNSPLHF
TGTGCCAGCAGCTTCCCAGGGAATTCACCCCTCCACTTT